This T cell receptor beta chain was captured in a study of T cell responses to AZD1222 COVID-19 vaccine. Study-level findings and limits: Vaccination with two AZD1222 doses was followed by a rise in Spike-specific TCR breadth and depth. Samples come after the peak T cell response, not at day 14.

Some clones are missing from TCRdb's copy, which holds only in-frame ones; the method was immunoSEQ multiplex PCR. Of tens of thousands of clones in the sample, around nine tenths were seen once. CDR3 length equals 13 residues. The germline V gene has CDR1 LGHDT and CDR2 YNNKEL (reference sequence). V was cut by 1 base and J by 5 bases, with 8 bases left in between. The sample holds one count of this clone. Its antigen remains unidentified. The chain uses TRBV3-1 (or the pseudogene TRBV3-2) and TRBJ1-1; no clear D gene. Material: peripheral blood, obtained on day 0 of AZD1222 vaccination. The receptor was derived from an adult in good health. CDR3 in amino acids: CASSQGEFTEAFF. Written as DNA, the CDR3 is TGTGCCAGCAGCCAAGGGGAATTTACTGAAGCTTTCTTT.